This T cell receptor (beta chain) derives from a study of T cell repertoires in aging, cancer and after chemotherapy. Amplification of TCR beta used genomic DNA extracted from peripheral blood. This clonotype has only a few counts. There are 14 residues in the CDR3. Germline loops: CDR1 MNHEY, CDR2 SVGEGT. The ends were cut back, 2 bases at V and 13 bases at J, with 15 bases in the middle. TRB rearrangements spanning V, D and J were amplified using mixed TRB-A/B primers. A single record per CDR3 protein comes from TCRdb applying MiXCR to the multiplex PCR reads. The sample contains under 10,000 distinct CDR3 sequences, 30% to 40% of which appear only once.

The TCR sequence derives from a human donor in good health. The chain links TRBV6-2 or TRBV6-3 to TRBJ1-6, with D possibly matching TRBD1 (5 bases). Input material: blood. CDR3 nucleotides: TGTGCCAGCAGTTACGTCGGGGGTAATTGGCCCCTCCACTTT. It is translated as CASSYVGGNWPLHF.